This T cell receptor (beta chain) was sequenced for a study of shared clonotypes between healthy human individuals. Notes on the study in general: Blood was the sole source, and tissue repertoires probably differ.

Caucasian adults residing in Nashville, Tennessee made up all the donors. As concerns this clone: Its target is unknown.

Per the original methods: Quality scores were absent from the junction-only immunoSEQ sequences, so filtering differed. Sequencing used immunoSEQ multiplex PCR; TCRdb keeps in-frame clones, though not all of them. V and J calls and clone size come straight from that table; D and trimming were deduced from the DNA. The sample has over a million clones, 70% to 80% seen once. V dropped 5 bases and J dropped 3; count of bases not matched to a gene: 17. In germline, CDR1 is SGHRS, CDR2 YFSETQ. This CDR3 spans 17 amino acids. The V call is TRBV5-1, the J call TRBJ2-7; the match to TRBD1 covers 7 bases. The receptor's source is a man younger than 35 in good health. Some clones in this sample may be carry-over from other donors' samples. The specimen was memory CD4+ T cells from PBMCs. Sample subset: CD45RA-negative fraction. Written as DNA, the CDR3 is TGCGCCAGCAGTGTTGGGCCTCACGCGACAGGGAGCTACGAGCAGTACTTC. Residues: CASSVGPHATGSYEQYF.